Listed below are T cell receptor beta chains from one sample, sequenced in a study of shared clonotypes between healthy human individuals. Repertoires were generated with immunoSEQ multiplex PCR, while TCRdb's copy carries only in-frame clones and drops some. Of around 340,000 clones listed, 73% were seen once; the top ten hold roughly a tenth. The sequencing input was memory CD4+ T cells sorted from blood. The receptors shown here come from a man in his thirties or forties in good health. Both conserved end residues are part of each CDR3. The order of the fields is J gene, clone size, V gene, D gene, CDR3 DNA, CDR3 protein. A D gene is named only where the DNA matches it firmly. Some rows mark clone size as missing; the rest say once, few, many or name a class of expanded clone.

TRBJ2-1 | once | TRBV30 | TRBD1 | TGTGCCTGGACCCGGGACAGGGGGCTGTCGGGATACAATGAGCAGTTCTTC | CAWTRDRGLSGYNEQFF
TRBJ2-3 | - | TRBV14 | TRBD2 | TGTGCCAGCAGCCCTAGCGGAGGCACAGATACGCAGTATTTT | CASSPSGGTDTQYF
TRBJ2-3 | - | TRBV11-2 | TRBD1 | TGTGCCAGCAGCACCCGACAGGGATTTATCACAGATACGCAGTATTTT | CASSTRQGFITDTQYF
TRBJ1-5 | - | TRBV28 | - | TGTGCCAGCAGTTTGGCCAATGGTGCACATCAGCCCCAGCATTTT | CASSLANGAHQPQHF
TRBJ2-7 | - | TRBV18 | - | TGTGCCAGCTCACCCCCTTCATATTACGAGCAGTACTTC | CASSPPSYYEQYF
TRBJ2-3 | - | TRBV6-1 | TRBD2 | TGTGCCAGCCTCGCTAGCGGGAGAGTCGGTGATACGCAGTATTTT | CASLASGRVGDTQYF
TRBJ1-2 | - | TRBV15 | TRBD1 | TGTGCCACCAGCATCCCCGGACAGGGTCATGGCTACACCTTC | CATSIPGQGHGYTF
TRBJ1-1 | - | TRBV10-3 | - | TGTGCCACCCGCCCGGTGGGAGAAATGAACACTGAAGCTTTCTTT | CATRPVGEMNTEAFF
TRBJ1-5 | - | TRBV2 | - | TGTGCCAGCGGCGGGACAAAAAATCAGCCCCAGCATTTT | CASGGTKNQPQHF
TRBJ1-3 | once | TRBV5-6 | - | TGTGCCAGCAGCGGTACAAGGGGCGCAAGAAACACCATATATTTT | CASSGTRGARNTIYF
TRBJ1-4 | - | TRBV19 | - | TGTGCCAGTAGTACAAGACAGACTTCTAATGAAAAACTGTTTTTT | CASSTRQTSNEKLFF
TRBJ1-5 | - | TRBV25-1 | - | TGTGCCAGCAGTGGAGAGACAGGTAAAAACCAGCCCCAGCATTTT | CASSGETGKNQPQHF
TRBJ2-7 | few | TRBV2 | - | TGTGCCAGCAGGGGTGAGACCTACGAGCAGTACTTC | CASRGETYEQYF
TRBJ1-4 | - | TRBV6-5 | - | TGTGCCAGCAGTTACTCAGGCAGGGGTGATGAAAAACTGTTTTTT | CASSYSGRGDEKLFF
TRBJ2-5 | - | TRBV4-1 | - | TGCGCCAGCAGCCAAGATGAGGAAGAGACCCAGTACTTC | CASSQDEEETQYF
TRBJ2-1 | - | TRBV7-9 | TRBD2 | TGTGCCAGCAGCTTAGCACTAGCGGGATCCTACAATGAGCAGTTCTTC | CASSLALAGSYNEQFF
TRBJ2-7 | - | TRBV11-2 | TRBD2 | TGTGCCAGCAGCTTAGCAGCGGGAACGTCCTACGAGCAGTACTTC | CASSLAAGTSYEQYF
TRBJ1-5 | many | TRBV27 | TRBD1 | TGTGCCAGCAGGATAGGGACAGGCCCCTATCAGCCCCAGCATTTT | CASRIGTGPYQPQHF
TRBJ2-5 | - | TRBV19 | - | TGTGCCAGTAGTCGACAGTTGCTACAAGAGACCCAGTACTTC | CASSRQLLQETQYF
TRBJ1-5 | few | TRBV29-1 | - | TGCAGCGCCGCCGGACAGAATAGCAATCAGCCCCAGCATTTT | CSAAGQNSNQPQHF
TRBJ2-3 | - | TRBV5-1 | - | TGCGCCAGCAGCTTGGATCACACAGGTCCCCGGATTTTT | CASSLDHTGPRIF
TRBJ2-3 | many | TRBV9 | - | TGTGCCAGCAGCCAATTAGGGGCCAAGACAGATACGCAGTATTTT | CASSQLGAKTDTQYF
TRBJ2-7 | few | TRBV9 | - | TGTGCCAGCAGCCCCCAACCGGGACCGACCTACGAGCAGTACTTC | CASSPQPGPTYEQYF
TRBJ2-5 | - | TRBV15 | - | TGTGCCACCAGCAGAGATCTCGGGCAAGAGACCCAGTACTTC | CATSRDLGQETQYF
TRBJ2-3 | - | TRBV5-1 | TRBD2 | TGCGCCAGCAGCTTGGGACTAGCGGGACCAGATACGCAGTATTTT | CASSLGLAGPDTQYF